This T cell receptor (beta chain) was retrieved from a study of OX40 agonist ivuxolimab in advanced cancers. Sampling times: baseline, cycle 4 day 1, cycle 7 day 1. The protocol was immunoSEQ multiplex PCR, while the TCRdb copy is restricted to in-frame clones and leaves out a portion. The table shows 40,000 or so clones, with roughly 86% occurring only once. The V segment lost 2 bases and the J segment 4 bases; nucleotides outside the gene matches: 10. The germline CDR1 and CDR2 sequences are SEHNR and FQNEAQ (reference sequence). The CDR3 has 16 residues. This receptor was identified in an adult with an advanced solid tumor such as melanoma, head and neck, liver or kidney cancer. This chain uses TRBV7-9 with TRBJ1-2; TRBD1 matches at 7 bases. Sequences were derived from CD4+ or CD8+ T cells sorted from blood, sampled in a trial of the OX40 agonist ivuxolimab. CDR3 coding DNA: TGTGCCAGCAGCTTACCGAGACAGGGTAAAAGCTATGGCTACACCTTC. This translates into CASSLPRQGKSYGYTF.